The T cell receptor (beta chain) under discussion was sequenced for a study of cytomegalovirus exposure and HLA in healthy donors. Turning to the study itself: The roughly 120 validation repertoires used the same platform as the 650 to 750 first-cohort repertoires, a later analysis reported. Study findings and constraints: Overall, approximately 180 TCR beta chains were annotated as cytomegalovirus-associated.

As regards this clone: The antigen is undetermined.

The protocol was immunoSEQ multiplex PCR, while the TCRdb copy is restricted to in-frame clones and leaves out a portion. The table shows fewer than 400,000 clones, with roughly 87% occurring only once. The donors were part of the validation cohort, which consisted of some 120 subjects and was separate from the first cohort of 670 or so subjects. Trimming shortened V by 4 bases and J by 4 bases, and 14 bases separated the two germline ends. The CDR3 covers 14 residues. The germline CDR1 and CDR2 sequences are SGHRS and YFSETQ. Sequenced input: PBMCs. The receptor's source is a young man in good health and CMV-seronegative. The chain recombines TRBV5-1 with TRBJ1-1; D is undetermined. The CDR3 spells CASSPMVGSTEAFF. The CDR3 bases are TGCGCCAGCAGCCCGATGGTAGGGAGCACTGAAGCTTTCTTT.